The clone carrying this TCR beta chain was seen more than once but under ten times. This CDR3 contains 18 residues. Germline CDR1 and CDR2: MGHRA and YSYEKL. V lost 1 base and J 0 bases, leaving 16 bases between the germline ends. This record belongs to a study of immune evolution from preneoplasia to lung adenocarcinoma. Generated by immunoSEQ multiplex PCR, the TCRdb table keeps only in-frame clones and is missing some. The table lists roughly 6,000 clones, over 75% of them singletons. The material sequenced was FFPE minimally invasive lung adenocarcinoma tissue. V and J are TRBV4-1 and TRBJ2-1; possible D gene TRBD1, 6 bases. This TCR was recovered from a person aged 60-79 years with lung adenocarcinoma. CDR3 protein: CASSQAAQGISSYNEQFF. The CDR3 DNA follows: TGCGCCAGCAGCCAAGCCGCGCAGGGGATAAGCTCCTACAATGAGCAGTTCTTC.